This T cell receptor beta chain originates from a study of blood T cell repertoires in COVID-19. Per germline, CDR1 SGHTA and CDR2 FQGTGA. V gave up 5 bases and J gave up 5 bases, with 12 bases separating them. The CDR3 sequence is 13 residues long. Profiled with immunoSEQ multiplex PCR; TCRdb holds only in-frame clones, not every one. The repertoire holds roughly 200,000 clones, with 70% to 90% as singletons. The TCR was taken from a woman aged 18-29 years who had recovered from COVID-19. The specimen sequenced was peripheral blood. The chain carries TRBV7-3 and TRBJ1-1, with D uncertain. The CDR3 loop reads CASSPRSDTEAFF. The CDR3 DNA is TGTGCCAGCAGCCCACGGAGTGATACTGAAGCTTTCTTT.